This TCR beta chain was identified in a study of blood T cells in healthy people across ages. Study-wide results and caveats: Naive T cell percentage strongly correlated with TCR beta diversity.

Drawn from each donor were approximately 10 milliliters of peripheral blood. For this clonotype: Its cognate antigen is unknown. This may be a read error: a much more frequent sequence differs by one nucleotide.

A J-beta primer mix and a sample-barcoded 5' primer were used in a second PCR of about 7 to 11 cycles. Samples each returned at least 2.5 million CDR3-containing paired-end reads. TCRdb independently ran MiXCR on the 5' RACE reads; one entry per CDR3 protein. The sample has some 1.5 million distinct CDR3 sequences; 28% are singletons. The CDR3 length is 15 residues. Germline CDR1 is SGHDT and CDR2 is YYEEEE. The origin of this receptor is a young woman in good health. This sequence joins TRBV5-6 and TRBJ2-4, with a weak D call TRBD1 (5 bases). Sequencing input: blood. CDR3 sequence (DNA): TGTGTCAGCAGCTTTGTAAGGGGAGCCAAAAACATTCAGTACTTC. Its translation: CVSSFVRGAKNIQYF.